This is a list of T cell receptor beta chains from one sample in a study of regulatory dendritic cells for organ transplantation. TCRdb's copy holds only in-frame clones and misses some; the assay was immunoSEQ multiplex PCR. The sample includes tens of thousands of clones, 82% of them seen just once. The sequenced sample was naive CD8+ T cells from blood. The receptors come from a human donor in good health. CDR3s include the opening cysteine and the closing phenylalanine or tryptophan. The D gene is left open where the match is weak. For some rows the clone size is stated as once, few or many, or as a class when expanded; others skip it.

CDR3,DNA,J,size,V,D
CASSGSLTGAFNYGYTF,TGTGCCAGCAGTGGGAGTTTGACAGGGGCCTTCAACTATGGCTACACCTTC,TRBJ1-2,NA,TRBV25-1,TRBD1
CASSWETGRRTEAFF,TGCGCCAGCAGCTGGGAGACAGGGAGGAGGACTGAAGCTTTCTTT,TRBJ1-1,NA,TRBV5-1,TRBD1
CASSQAGGPYNEQFF,TGTGCCAGCAGTCAAGCGGGGGGGCCCTACAATGAGCAGTTCTTC,TRBJ2-1,NA,TRBV2,TRBD2
CASSLGTGSLNEQFF,TGTGCCAGCAGCCTCGGGACAGGGTCATTGAATGAGCAGTTCTTC,TRBJ2-1,NA,TRBV9,TRBD1
CASRSMGRGATDTQYF,TGTGCCAGCAGATCCATGGGGCGGGGGGCCACAGATACGCAGTATTTT,TRBJ2-3,NA,TRBV2,TRBD2
CASSYSRTGGYNEQFF,TGTGCCAGCAGTTACTCGAGAACAGGGGGGTACAATGAGCAGTTCTTC,TRBJ2-1,NA,TRBV6-5,TRBD1
CATSFPGDNTGELFF,TGTGCCACCAGCTTTCCAGGGGATAACACCGGGGAGCTGTTTTTT,TRBJ2-2,NA,TRBV15,NA
CASSSKTSGGVGEQFF,TGTGCCAGCAGCTCGAAGACTAGCGGGGGGGTCGGTGAGCAGTTCTTC,TRBJ2-1,NA,TRBV11-2,TRBD2
CASSQERLPWYGYTF,TGTGCCAGCAGCCAAGAACGCCTACCGTGGTATGGCTACACCTTC,TRBJ1-2,NA,TRBV14,NA
CASSPGQHLETQYF,TGTGCCAGCAGCCCGGGACAGCACCTAGAGACCCAGTACTTC,TRBJ2-5,NA,TRBV14,TRBD1
CASSEVGGGTEAFF,TGTGCCAGCAGTGAGGTGGGTGGGGGGACTGAAGCTTTCTTT,TRBJ1-1,NA,TRBV6-1,NA
CASSPGTGGFYEQYF,TGTGCCAGCAGCCCCGGGACAGGGGGCTTCTACGAGCAGTACTTC,TRBJ2-7,NA,TRBV7-9,TRBD1
CASSLGGGGFYNEQFF,TGTGCCAGCAGCTTAGGAGGCGGGGGGTTCTACAATGAGCAGTTCTTC,TRBJ2-1,NA,TRBV7-6,TRBD2
CASSVGEAGSYGYTF,TGTGCCAGCAGCGTGGGTGAGGCGGGGAGCTATGGCTACACCTTC,TRBJ1-2,NA,TRBV9,NA
CASSLGRAATEAFF,TGTGCCAGCAGTTTAGGCAGGGCGGCCACTGAAGCTTTCTTT,TRBJ1-1,once,TRBV27,NA
CASSWDREAEQYF,TGTGCCAGCAGTTGGGACAGGGAGGCCGAGCAGTACTTC,TRBJ2-7,NA,TRBV7-9,TRBD1
CATPRGGTNEQYF,TGTGCCACCCCCCGCGGGGGAACAAACGAGCAGTACTTC,TRBJ2-7,NA,TRBV19,TRBD2
CASSSSTGTEAFF,TGTGCCAGCAGCTCTTCCACGGGGACTGAAGCTTTCTTT,TRBJ1-1,NA,TRBV11-3,NA
CASSQDLPAEGEKLFF,TGCGCCAGCAGCCAAGACCTGCCAGCCGAGGGAGAAAAACTGTTTTTT,TRBJ1-4,NA,TRBV4-3,NA
CASSQQGAETQYF,TGCGCCAGCAGCCAACAGGGGGCCGAGACCCAGTACTTC,TRBJ2-5,NA,TRBV5-1,TRBD1
CASSPPFTGGVTEAFF,TGTGCCAGCTCACCACCGTTTACAGGGGGTGTCACTGAAGCTTTCTTT,TRBJ1-1,NA,TRBV18,TRBD1
CASSGGGGGSYYEQYF,TGTGCCAGCAGTGGGGGTGGCGGGGGGTCTTACTACGAGCAGTACTTC,TRBJ2-7,NA,TRBV2,TRBD2
CASSLTGDGRDGYTF,TGTGCCAGCAGCTTAACAGGGGACGGACGGGATGGCTACACCTTC,TRBJ1-2,NA,TRBV11-2,TRBD1
CASSAGGLDVDEQYF,TGTGCCAGCAGCGCCGGCGGGCTAGATGTGGACGAGCAGTACTTC,TRBJ2-7,NA,TRBV11-3,NA
CASSLHRQGQLKPQHF,TGCGCCAGCAGCTTACACCGACAGGGGCAATTAAAGCCCCAGCATTTT,TRBJ1-5,NA,TRBV5-1,TRBD1
CASSPPVQGARGYTF,TGTGCCAGCTCACCACCGGTACAGGGGGCTCGTGGCTACACCTTC,TRBJ1-2,NA,TRBV18,TRBD1
CSVEDRSGGYEQYF,TGCAGCGTTGAAGATCGGTCCGGAGGCTACGAGCAGTACTTC,TRBJ2-7,NA,TRBV29-1,NA
CASSSTGVYEQYF,TGTGCCAGCAGCTCGACAGGGGTGTACGAGCAGTACTTC,TRBJ2-7,once,TRBV13,TRBD1
CASSLELAEETQYF,TGTGCCAGCAGCTTGGAACTAGCGGAAGAGACCCAGTACTTC,TRBJ2-5,NA,TRBV5-8,TRBD2
CASREVEAFF,TGTGCCAGCAGGGAGGTTGAAGCTTTCTTT,TRBJ1-1,NA,TRBV6-5,NA
CASRYSLRDTEAFF,TGTGCCAGCAGATACAGTCTTCGCGACACTGAAGCTTTCTTT,TRBJ1-1,NA,TRBV27,NA
CASSQQVAGGDTIYF,TGCGCCAGCAGCCAGCAGGTAGCAGGGGGAGACACCATATATTTT,TRBJ1-3,NA,TRBV4-1,TRBD1
CASSPGLAASYNEQFF,TGTGCCAGCAGCCCGGGACTAGCGGCCTCCTACAATGAGCAGTTCTTC,TRBJ2-1,NA,TRBV13,TRBD2